Sequencing of this T cell receptor beta chain was carried out in a study of regulatory T cells in long-lasting Graves disease. Study observations and caveats: Persistent disease was associated with favored TRBV28 usage and with favored use of TRBJ1-2 and TRBJ2-5. Public clonotype sharing was higher in persistent than newly diagnosed patients.

A remark on this clonotype: What it binds is not known.

The time point is: persistent/refractory GD, antithyroid drugs over 5 years with positive TRAb. PBMC-derived RNA was used for the TCR library. Libraries of TCR beta came from iRepertoire HTBI primers plus Arm-PCR of CDR3 regions. Each CDR3 protein gets one entry after TCRdb re-called the multiplex PCR reads with MiXCR. The sample has about 660,000 distinct CDR3 sequences; about 32% are singletons. The CDR3 is made up of 14 amino acids. Per germline, CDR1 MNHNS and CDR2 SASEGT. V shed 7 bases and J shed 6 bases, with 18 bases lying between them. The TCR sequence derives from a female donor with Graves disease. Here the sequenced sample was peripheral blood mononuclear cells (PBMCs), taken when the disease was refractory, from a patient treated with antithyroid drugs. V and J are TRBV6-1 and TRBJ1-1; possible D gene TRBD1, 5 bases. The CDR3 bases are TGTGCCAGCACCCTCAAGCAGGGTTCATCTGAAGCTTTCTTT. It translates to CASTLKQGSSEAFF.